This T cell receptor (beta chain) was observed in a study of blood T cell repertoires in COVID-19. Study in general: Collection of acute and convalescent COVID-19 samples took place in the United States, Italy and Spain. Sources were T cells, B-cell-depleted T cells, or PBMCs; the material itself was cDNA or gDNA.

This CDR3 has 16 residues. Trimming stripped 3 bases from V and 3 bases from J, with 16 bases between. Germline V lookup: CDR1 KGHSH, CDR2 LQKENI. In the original processing: Scientists estimated how many nucleated cells there were by amplifying reference gene primers. Assay used: immunoSEQ multiplex PCR; TCRdb lists only in-frame clones, some missing. V and J calls and clone size are as listed in that table; D and trimming were resolved from the DNA. The sample has roughly 87,000 clones; about four fifths are singletons. This chain connects TRBV18 to TRBJ2-3; no clear D gene. Sequences were obtained from peripheral blood. The receptor was derived from a woman in her 70s with acute or convalescent COVID-19. The CDR3 here is CASSPMPAGITDTQYF. CDR3 coding DNA: TGTGCCAGCTCACCCATGCCGGCAGGAATAACAGATACGCAGTATTTT. The variable domain in full, with the rest retrieved from reference TRBV18 and TRBJ2-3, is NAGVMQNPRHLVRRRGQEARLRCSPMKGHSHVYWYRQLPEEGLKFMVYLQKENIIDESGMPKERFSAEFPKEGPSILRIQQVVRGDSAAYFCASSPMPAGITDTQYFGPGTRLTVL.